This is a list of T cell receptor beta chains from one sample in a study of blood T cell repertoires in COVID-19. Method: immunoSEQ multiplex PCR; TCRdb's copy keeps in-frame clones and lacks some. The data hold approximately 150,000 clones, with roughly nine tenths observed a single time. Sequencing was carried out using peripheral blood. The source of these receptors is a woman in her sixties with active or convalescent COVID-19. The CDR3 runs from the conserved cysteine through the conserved F or W. Fields, in order: V gene, J gene, D gene, CDR3 protein. D genes are given only for firm matches.

TRBV7-2	TRBJ1-4	TRBD1	CASSLMTGKEKLFF
TRBV4-1	TRBJ2-5	-	CASNRGLGDRETQYF
TRBV14	TRBJ1-1	TRBD1	CASKGTVNTEAFF
TRBV4-2	TRBJ1-2	TRBD1	CASSPGGATGRYGYTF
TRBV19	TRBJ1-2	TRBD1	CASSELGQGLSYYGYTF
TRBV6-5	TRBJ1-2	TRBD1	CASRPSGGGYGYTF
TRBV5-5	TRBJ2-7	TRBD2	CASSLLAGSSSYEQYF
TRBV4-3	TRBJ1-1	-	CASSPWQGNTEAFF
TRBV10-3	TRBJ1-2	-	CAISEGTRTYGYTF
TRBV27	TRBJ1-1	TRBD1	CASRPPTGATEAFF
TRBV7-2	TRBJ1-1	-	CASSSDIVVANTEAFF
TRBV27	TRBJ2-7	TRBD2	CASGRLRERSYEQYF
TRBV18	TRBJ1-2	-	CASSPFLWQRRLTTNYGYTF
TRBV6-5	TRBJ1-1	-	CASSKHPGNTEAFF
TRBV6-5	TRBJ1-2	-	CASSSTDGRGYTF
TRBV29-1	TRBJ1-1	-	CSVVHPGVSTEAFF
TRBV9	TRBJ2-5	TRBD2	CASSDSGGTQETQYF
TRBV4-3	TRBJ1-5	-	CASSRGYRVEQPQHF
TRBV24-1	TRBJ2-1	TRBD1	CATSVGTGSHNEQFF
TRBV13	TRBJ1-2	TRBD1	CASSLTLGQALNGYTF
TRBV4-1	TRBJ1-2	-	CASSQVGGGWGYTF
TRBV2	TRBJ2-5	TRBD2	CASRDPLAGGKETQYF
TRBV5-1	TRBJ2-7	-	CASTWDGSSYEQYF
TRBV6-5	TRBJ1-1	-	CASTIQNTEAFF
TRBV11-2	TRBJ2-3	-	CASIATGGRTDTQYF
TRBV6-1	TRBJ1-2	-	CASSETSNYGYTF
TRBV6-6	TRBJ2-7	TRBD2	CASSDGSGGYEQYF
TRBV5-6	TRBJ1-2	-	CASSETDPYGYTF
TRBV19	TRBJ1-1	TRBD1	CASSIEGAAEAFF
TRBV24-1	TRBJ2-5	TRBD1	CATSQPSGTGAGETQYF
TRBV24-1	TRBJ2-5	TRBD2	CATSDGGVETQYF
TRBV4-3	TRBJ2-1	-	CASSQDQGRAAEQFF
TRBV7-8	TRBJ1-5	-	CASSGPGGSNQPQHF
TRBV6-6	TRBJ2-1	TRBD2	CASRNDGGSNEQFF
TRBV29-1	TRBJ2-5	TRBD2	CSVKTSGHKETQYF
TRBV4-3	TRBJ1-1	TRBD1	CASSQAQGAGNTEAFF
TRBV5-1	TRBJ2-1	-	CASSLEAFDNEQFF
TRBV27	TRBJ1-1	TRBD1	CASSWTGGNTEAFF
TRBV7-2	TRBJ1-6	-	CASLPSQSYNSPLHF
TRBV6-1	TRBJ1-1	TRBD1	CASSDGQGLYTEAFF
TRBV5-6	TRBJ1-4	TRBD1	CASSLVAGGRPNEKLFF
TRBV7-2	TRBJ2-1	TRBD2	CASSPRAGGVQFF
TRBV6-2/TRBV6-3	TRBJ1-1	TRBD1	CASSWGQPNTEAFF
TRBV29-1	TRBJ2-2	TRBD1	CSVDMDRDTGELFF
TRBV30	TRBJ1-5	-	CAWSVRPILQQPSNQPQHF
TRBV5-1	TRBJ2-7	TRBD2	CASSWSGGGYEQYF
TRBV5-1	TRBJ1-1	-	CASSSQEDTEAFF
TRBV9	TRBJ1-5	TRBD1	CASSVGTGGSNQPQHF
TRBV3-1/TRBV3-2	TRBJ1-3	-	CASSPESSGNTIYF
TRBV5-1	TRBJ1-6	-	CASSQGTNSPLHF
TRBV6-2/TRBV6-3	TRBJ1-5	-	CASSQGSNQPQHF
TRBV5-1	TRBJ2-4	TRBD1	CASSLVFVRTGENIQYF
TRBV5-1	TRBJ2-7	TRBD1	CASSLDRGRYEQYF
TRBV5-1	TRBJ2-1	-	CASSLEWVGGNEQFF
TRBV3-1/TRBV3-2	TRBJ1-5	-	CASTLGSRQPQHF
TRBV21-1	TRBJ2-6	-	CASSKAPYSAGANVLTF
TRBV7-8	TRBJ1-1	TRBD1	CASSPHGQGHTEAFF